This entry describes one TCR beta chain. Per the authors' pipeline: Cell counts per sample came from amplifying reference gene primers. TCRdb keeps only in-frame clones here, not all; method: immunoSEQ multiplex PCR. V and J calls and clone size come straight from that table; D and trimming were deduced from the DNA. The repertoire holds fewer than 65,000 clones, with around 84% as singletons. This record comes from a study of blood T cell repertoires in COVID-19. Study details: The origin of the acute and convalescent COVID-19 samples was the United States, Italy and Spain. T cells, B-cell-depleted T cells, or PBMCs provided the cDNA or gDNA that served as material.

Germline loops: CDR1 LNHNV, CDR2 YYDKDF (reference sequence). The CDR3 runs 15 residues. Trimming took 2 bases from V and 7 from J; bases not matched to a gene: 5. The chain uses TRBV15 and TRBJ1-2, with 12 bases fitting TRBD1. The sample comprised peripheral blood. The clonotype was recovered from a human donor in a cohort sampled during active COVID-19. CDR3 region: CATSRKGQGAVGYTF. The CDR3 bases are TGTGCCACCAGCAGAAAGGGACAGGGGGCTGTTGGCTACACCTTC.